What follows are 23 T cell receptor beta chains derived from one specimen sequenced in a study of cytomegalovirus exposure and HLA in healthy donors (dated by TCRdb to between 2016 and 2019). The library was generated by the immunoSEQ multiplex PCR assay. The multiplex PCR relied on a mix of 60 forward primers for TCR Vbeta segments and 13 reverse primers for TCR Jbeta segments. TCRdb retrieved this table from immuneACCESS and kept in-frame rearrangements only. Not all clones are present; in checked studies, unresolved V genes account for under half, and no reason is known for the remainder. For this sample the table gives around 170,000 clones, of which about 78% were detected only once. 1.1% to 1.5% of the sample lies in the top ten. The material sequenced was PBMCs. The source is a male donor in good health and CMV-seronegative.

The CDR3 DNA follows: TGTGCCAGCAGTGAATATGTTCATTCACAGTATAATTCACCCCTCCACTTT. Its protein is CASSEYVHSQYNSPLHF. This sequence joins TRBV25-1 and TRBJ1-6; the D is unclear. The CDR3 consists of 17 residues. Per the germline V gene, CDR1 is MGHDK and CDR2 is SYGVNS. The germline V and J ends were trimmed by 0 bases and 4 bases, with 13 bases remaining between them.

V gene TRBV2 combines with J gene TRBJ1-1; no clear D gene. Deletions cut 2 bases from V and 1 base from J, with 8 bases between. The CDR3 has 14 amino acids. Germline lookup yields CDR1 SNHLY and CDR2 FYNNEI. DNA of the CDR3: TGTGCCAGCAGTGAAATTGGAGCGAACACTGAAGCTTTCTTT. Protein sequence: CASSEIGANTEAFF.

The chain uses TRBV10-3 and TRBJ2-7; 8 bases align to TRBD2. There are 14 residues in the CDR3. In germline, CDR1 is ENHRY, CDR2 SYGVKD. Trimming at V came to 10 bases and at J to 2 bases, leaving 10 bases not matched to a gene. DNA of the CDR3: TGTGCCACGACAAAGCGGGGGCCCGCCTACGAGCAGTACTTC. Its protein product is CATTKRGPAYEQYF.

V and J are TRBV4-1 and TRBJ2-7; D is possibly TRBD1 (6 bases). The length of the CDR3 is 16 residues. V was pared by 0 bases and J by 1 base, with 13 bases between. Germline CDR1 is MGHRA and CDR2 is YSYEKL. This CDR3 reads CASSQDWARGSYEQYF. The CDR3 coding sequence is TGCGCCAGCAGCCAAGATTGGGCCAGGGGATCCTACGAGCAGTACTTC.

The V and J genes are TRBV7-2 and TRBJ2-7; TRBD2 aligns across 8 bases. CDR1 SGHTA and CDR2 FQGNSA come from the germline V gene. The trim removed 2 bases at V and 6 bases at J, leaving 6 bases unmatched. This CDR3 spans 14 amino acids. The CDR3 region has the DNA TGTGCCAGCAGCTTATCCCGGGGGGGCCCCGAGCAGTACTTC. Translating it yields CASSLSRGGPEQYF.

The rearrangement uses TRBV11-2 and TRBJ2-7; no definite D call. Per the germline V gene, CDR1 is SGHAT and CDR2 is FQNNGV. Trimming took off 0 bases at V and 2 bases at J, with 5 bases between the two ends. The CDR3 has 13 amino acids. CDR3 sequence reads: CASSLDGPYEQYF. In DNA form, the CDR3 reads TGTGCCAGCAGCTTAGACGGTCCCTACGAGCAGTACTTC.

This chain connects TRBV5-5 to TRBJ2-7; TRBD1 is a possible D gene (5 bases). Germline CDR1 is SGHKS and CDR2 is YYEKEE (reference sequence). The ends were cut back, 0 bases at V and 3 bases at J, with 10 bases in the middle. The CDR3 runs to 14 residues. CDR3 loop: CASSLVQDNYEQYF. The CDR3 DNA is TGTGCCAGCAGCTTGGTACAGGATAACTACGAGCAGTACTTC.

This rearrangement joins TRBV6-1 to TRBJ2-7; 9 bases fit TRBD1. CDR1 is MNHNS, CDR2 SASEGT, per germline. Germline trimming cut 2 bases from V and 6 bases from J; bases unmatched to any gene: 14. CDR3 length equals 17 residues. CDR3 DNA: TGTGCCAGCAGTGAATATAGGGGGGGGACAGGGTTTCCCGAGCAGTACTTC. This codes for CASSEYRGGTGFPEQYF.

This clone was detected only a few times. The sample holds other DNA sequences that translate to the same CDR3. The rearrangement joins TRBV15 to TRBJ2-1; 9 positions agree with TRBD2. V lost 1 base, J lost 6 bases, and 1 base stayed unmatched. The CDR3 sequence is 14 residues long. CDR1 is LNHNV and CDR2 is YYDKDF in the germline V gene (reference sequence). The CDR3 coding sequence is TGTGCCACCAGCAGAGTTAGCGGGGGCAATGAGCAGTTCTTC. Translated, it gives CATSRVSGGNEQFF.

The chain links TRBV19 to TRBJ2-1, with 7 bases fitting TRBD1. V shed 3 bases and J 6 bases; nucleotides not matched to a gene: 11. The CDR3 sequence is 16 residues long. Per germline, CDR1 LNHDA and CDR2 SQIVND (reference sequence). CDR3 sequence reads: CASSMPGGIRSNEQFF. Here the CDR3 DNA reads TGTGCCAGTAGTATGCCAGGGGGTATTCGCAGCAATGAGCAGTTCTTC.

The V and J genes are TRBV7-2 and TRBJ2-7, with D possibly matching TRBD2 (6 bases). The CDR3 length is 15 residues. Per germline, CDR1 SGHTA and CDR2 FQGNSA. V lost 5 bases, J lost 0 bases, and 14 bases lay in between. CDR3 residues: CASSPQGGTSYEQYF. CDR3 sequence (DNA): TGTGCCAGCAGCCCTCAGGGCGGGACCTCCTACGAGCAGTACTTC.

This chain links TRBV19 with TRBJ2-1; 8 bases are shared with TRBD2. V was clipped by 7 bases and J by 4 bases; unmatched bases: 6. The CDR3 loop spans 14 amino acids. Per germline, CDR1 LNHDA and CDR2 SQIVND (reference sequence). CDR3 in amino acids: CASTPAGVYNEQFF. The CDR3 DNA is TGTGCCAGTACTCCAGCGGGAGTATACAATGAGCAGTTCTTC.

The J gene is TRBJ2-1, the V gene TRBV18; 10 bases are a match to TRBD1. Germline V CDR1 and CDR2: KGHSH, LQKENI. J gave up 8 bases and V 3 bases, and 7 bases lay outside the gene matches. This CDR3 region has 15 residues. DNA of the CDR3: TGTGCCAGCTCACCGGGACAGGGGTTTCGCGATGAGCAGTTCTTC. This gives the protein CASSPGQGFRDEQFF. Full variable domain (remainder filled in from reference TRBV18 and TRBJ2-1): NAGVMQNPRHLVRRRGQEARLRCSPMKGHSHVYWYRQLPEEGLKFMVYLQKENIIDESGMPKERFSAEFPKEGPSILRIQQVVRGDSAAYFCASSPGQGFRDEQFFGPGTRLTVL.

The chain is built from TRBV7-3 and TRBJ2-7, with 7 bases matching TRBD2. This CDR3 spans 15 amino acids. Per the germline V gene, CDR1 is SGHTA and CDR2 is FQGTGA. Trimming at V came to 0 bases and at J to 3 bases, leaving 5 bases not matched to a gene. This chain's CDR3 is CASSLTGGSNYEQYF. The CDR3 DNA reads as TGTGCCAGCAGCTTAACGGGGGGGTCCAACTACGAGCAGTACTTC.

The chain links TRBV5-6 to TRBJ2-3; D perhaps matches TRBD2 (6 bases). CDR1 and CDR2 (germline): SGHDT, YYEEEE. The CDR3 length is 12 residues. V was clipped by 4 bases and J by 9 bases, with 12 bases between them. CDR3 DNA: TGTGCCAGCAGCCCCCAGGGAGGAACGCAGTATTTT. It is translated as CASSPQGGTQYF.

The chain joins TRBV7-9 to TRBJ2-7; TRBD2 agrees at 8 bases. The CDR3 consists of 14 residues. J was trimmed by 2 bases and V by 6 bases; bases with no gene match: 6. Germline V CDR1 and CDR2: SEHNR, FQNEAQ (reference sequence). CDR3 sequence (DNA): TGTGCCAGCAGTTATCACGGGGGGGCCTACGAGCAGTACTTC. Translating it yields CASSYHGGAYEQYF.

The table lists this clone with a few counts. The V call is TRBV6-1, the J call TRBJ2-4; D might be TRBD1 (5 bases). The ends were cut back, 2 bases at V and 8 bases at J, with 13 bases in the middle. The CDR3 contains 14 residues. From germline, CDR1 is MNHNS and CDR2 SASEGT. CDR3 sequence: CASSEWQGWDIQYF. The DNA for the CDR3 is TGTGCCAGCAGTGAATGGCAGGGTTGGGACATTCAGTACTTC.

The CDR3 sequence: CASSSGTEGAKLFF. CDR3 DNA: TGTGCCAGCAGCTCCGGGACTGAGGGAGCAAAACTGTTTTTT. V is TRBV11-1 and J is TRBJ1-4, with a weak D call TRBD1 (5 bases). With 4 bases removed from V and 10 bases from J, the gap between germline ends came to 16 bases. Germline values: CDR1 SGHAT, CDR2 FQDESV (reference sequence). The CDR3 runs to 14 residues.

This rearrangement joins TRBV29-1 to TRBJ1-1; tentatively, D is TRBD1 (6 bases). The CDR3 loop spans 11 amino acids. Looked up from germline, CDR1 is SQVTM and CDR2 is ANQGSEA. V was shortened by 4 bases and J by 5 bases, with 8 bases between the two germline ends. CDR3 DNA sequence: TGCAGCGTTGGGACAGAGACTGAAGCTTTCTTT. It is translated as CSVGTETEAFF.

This chain connects TRBV7-2 to TRBJ1-5; D uncertain. Germline lookup yields CDR1 SGHTA and CDR2 FQGNSA. This CDR3 is built from 15 residues. V was shortened by 0 bases and J by 0 bases, with 6 bases between the two germline ends. For the CDR3, the DNA is TGTGCCAGCAGCTTAGCGCTAGATAGCAATCAGCCCCAGCATTTT. Its translation is CASSLALDSNQPQHF.

The rearrangement joins TRBV5-1 to TRBJ2-5; tentative D call: TRBD2 (5 bases). CDR1 SGHRS and CDR2 YFSETQ come from the germline V gene. The CDR3 sequence is 15 residues long. The ends were cut back, 0 bases at V and 5 bases at J, with 14 bases in the middle. Written as DNA, the CDR3 is TGCGCCAGCAGCTTGGCCGGGATGCCCCGGGAGACCCAGTACTTC. Protein product: CASSLAGMPRETQYF.

This clone has a single count. The chain links TRBV18 to TRBJ2-2, with a tentative D call TRBD1 (6 bases). The germline V gene encodes CDR1 KGHSH and CDR2 LQKENI. The V gene lost 1 base and the J gene lost 1 base, with 13 bases spanning the gap. This CDR3 region has 17 residues. CDR3 amino acids: CASSPRRQEKNTGELFF. The DNA for the CDR3 is TGTGCCAGCTCACCACGGCGACAGGAGAAGAACACCGGGGAGCTGTTTTTT.

This sequence joins TRBV27 and TRBJ2-7; 10 positions match TRBD2. The CDR3 totals 14 residues. V lost 6 bases and J lost 0; bases outside the gene matches: 2. Germline V gene sequence: CDR1 MNHEY, CDR2 SMNVEV (reference sequence). The CDR3 bases are TGTGCCAGCAGACCTAGCGGGAGCTCCTACGAGCAGTACTTC. It specifies CASRPSGSSYEQYF.